This TCR beta chain was sequenced for a study of T cell changes during pregnancy in multiple sclerosis (dated by TCRdb to the late 2010s). For the study in its entirety: Changes in the T cell repertoire over the course of pregnancy were examined in this study in women with multiple sclerosis.

The library was obtained by the immunoSEQ multiplex PCR assay. TCRdb's version of the immuneACCESS table is confined to in-frame rearrangements and falls short of the full clone set. An unresolved V gene accounts for under half of the shortfall where checked; the remainder is of unknown origin. The sample profile shows 40,000 to 55,000 clones; less than 90% of them were found once. Of the sample, about 0.6% falls within the top ten clones. The CDR3 holds 12 amino acids from the cysteine to the phenylalanine. Of all the DNA, just the CDR3 is kept, 36 bases in frame from base 1. A distance of 6 bases separates the germline ends of V and J, which lose 2 bases and 4 bases respectively. The CDR1 and CDR2 encoded by the germline V gene (reference sequence) are SEHNR and FQNEAQ. A word on this clone: This clone's antigen is unknown. Per-base qualities were not stored, and no clone one base away is much larger.

Specimen: CD4+ T cells from peripheral blood mononuclear cells, collected in the first trimester of pregnancy. The clonotype originates from a female donor with multiple sclerosis, enrolled in a pregnancy study. The chain joins TRBV7-9 to TRBJ2-7; no D gene is confidently identified. CDR3 protein: CASSLSQYEQYF. Read as DNA, the sequence is TGTGCCAGCAGCTTATCCCAGTACGAGCAGTACTTC.